This TCR beta chain was sequenced in a study of T cell changes during pregnancy in multiple sclerosis. This clone was observed once. Looked up from germline, CDR1 is SEHNR and CDR2 is FQNEAQ (reference sequence). This CDR3 spans 15 amino acids. V lost 5 bases and J lost 1, with 14 bases in between. Some clones are missing from TCRdb's copy, which holds only in-frame ones; the method was immunoSEQ multiplex PCR. The data contain around 15,000 clones, approximately 93% of them seen just once; the ten biggest clones take up approximately 3%. The genes are TRBV7-9 and TRBJ2-5; a weak D match, TRBD1 (7 bases). The input for sequencing was peripheral blood, taken in the second trimester of pregnancy. The origin of this receptor is a female donor in good health, enrolled as a control in a pregnancy study. CDR3 amino acids: CASSPRGTAQETQYF. The CDR3 coding sequence is TGTGCCAGCAGCCCGCGCGGGACAGCCCAAGAGACCCAGTACTTC.